This T cell receptor (beta chain) was identified during a study of human T cells and chemical hapten exposure. About the research overall: Diphenylcyclopropenone doses were given weekly to the scalps of patients across the roughly 24-week study.

Individual cDNA molecules had unique molecular identifiers attached to them by the library. Using its own MiXCR run on the RACE reads, TCRdb lists one record per CDR3 protein. This sample has around 380,000 distinct CDR3 sequences, with approximately 5.1% found just once. Time point of the sample: patch test 1, 2 weeks after DPC sensitization. The sample's treatment: therapeutic diphenylcyclopropenone sensitization with weekly scalp DPC. CDR3 size: 14 residues. Germline loops: CDR1 KGHSH, CDR2 LQKENI. V was shortened by 3 bases and J by 4 bases, with 13 bases between the two germline ends. This rearrangement joins TRBV18 to TRBJ2-7; D is unclear. The sequencing here drew on whole blood, taken in connection with sensitization to the hapten diphenylcyclopropenone (DPC). The sequence came from a woman aged 50 to 65 with alopecia areata. Some clones in this sample may be carry-over from other donors' samples. The CDR3 spells CASSPGSPSYEQYF. The CDR3 DNA reads as TGTGCCAGCTCACCGGGATCCCCTTCTTACGAGCAGTACTTC.